What follows are 30 T cell receptor beta chains derived from one specimen sequenced in a study of blood T cell repertoires in COVID-19. Profiling relied on immunoSEQ multiplex PCR, and the TCRdb table lists in-frame clones only, not all of them. The sample yields over 100,000 clones, approximately 80% seen once. The sequenced sample was peripheral blood. The source of these receptors is a woman in her sixties or seventies with acute or convalescent COVID-19.

J is TRBJ2-7 and V is TRBV4-1; the D is unclear. The V end lost 0 bases, the J end lost 3 bases, and 12 bases lay between the germline ends. The CDR3 consists of 15 residues. Germline CDR1 MGHRA, CDR2 YSYEKL. The CDR3 nucleotides are TGCGCCAGCAGCCAAGACGCGTCCGGTCGCTACGAGCAGTACTTC. It codes for CASSQDASGRYEQYF.

This chain links TRBV5-8 with TRBJ2-7; D gene unclear. The CDR3 sequence is 11 residues long. V was cut by 5 bases and J by 2 bases, with 5 bases left in between. The germline V gene has CDR1 SGHTS and CDR2 YDEGEE. CDR3 nucleotide sequence: TGTGCCAGCAGGGGCACCTACGAGCAGTACTTC. This codes for CASRGTYEQYF.

The chain joins TRBV9 to TRBJ2-2, with a tentative D call TRBD1 (5 bases). V gave up 4 bases and J gave up 3 bases, with 13 bases separating them. CDR1 SGDLS and CDR2 YYNGEE come from the germline V gene. This CDR3 is 15 amino acids long. This CDR3 is CASSPRVVDTGELFF. CDR3 bases: TGTGCCAGCAGCCCCAGGGTGGTGGACACCGGGGAGCTGTTTTTT.

The V call is TRBV5-1, the J call TRBJ1-4; D unresolved. Germline CDR1 reads SGHRS; CDR2 reads YFSETQ. The CDR3 runs 15 residues. Deletions cut 2 bases from V and 8 bases from J, with 16 bases between. The CDR3 region is CASSFQEGVGEKLFF. CDR3 nucleotide sequence: TGCGCCAGCAGCTTTCAAGAGGGAGTAGGAGAAAAACTGTTTTTT.

CDR3 in amino acids: CACQPGTEAFF. The CDR3 DNA sequence: TGTGCCTGCCAGCCAGGCACTGAAGCTTTCTTT. The chain recombines TRBV30 with TRBJ1-1; D call uncertain. CDR3 length: 11 amino acids. V lost 6 bases and J lost 4, with 9 bases in between. The germline CDR1 and CDR2 sequences are GTSNPN and SVGIG (reference sequence).

V usage is TRBV6-5 and J usage is TRBJ2-7; perhaps TRBD1 as D (5 bases). This CDR3 region has 16 residues. The germline CDR1 and CDR2 sequences are MNHEY and SVGAGI. V was shortened by 0 bases and J by 4 bases, with 16 bases between the two germline ends. CDR3 sequence reads: CASSYSSFRQGYEQYF. The CDR3 DNA reads TGTGCCAGCAGTTACTCGTCATTTCGGCAGGGTTACGAGCAGTACTTC.

This clone was detected a few times. The chain has TRBV28 and TRBJ1-1; D ambiguous. Germline V gene data show CDR1 as MDHEN and CDR2 as SYDVKM. V was trimmed by 10 bases and J by 0 bases, leaving 6 bases between them. The CDR3 is 11 amino acids. CDR3 bases: TGTGCCACTGAGGTGAACACTGAAGCTTTCTTT. It yields the protein CATEVNTEAFF.

The J gene is TRBJ1-5, the V gene TRBV2, with D unclear. This CDR3 is 15 amino acids long. Germline loops: CDR1 SNHLY, CDR2 FYNNEI. V lost 6 bases and J 5 bases, leaving 17 bases between the germline ends. The CDR3 bases are TGTGCCAGCAGAGCCTCGCCTACGAGAGATCAGCCCCAGCATTTT. It translates to CASRASPTRDQPQHF.

In this sample, this clone turned up a few times. The rearrangement uses TRBV15 and TRBJ2-1; 11 positions agree with TRBD1. Germline V gene sequence: CDR1 LNHNV, CDR2 YYDKDF (reference sequence). This CDR3 is 17 amino acids long. With V trimmed by 2 bases and J by 7 bases, 10 bases remained unmatched. The CDR3 DNA sequence: TGTGCCACCAGCAGATCTACAGGACAGGGGGCTTTAAATGAGCAGTTCTTC. It encodes CATSRSTGQGALNEQFF.

The gene calls are TRBV30 and TRBJ1-2; the match to TRBD1 covers 7 bases. V dropped 8 bases and J dropped 4; count of bases not matched to a gene: 13. Germline CDR1 is GTSNPN and CDR2 is SVGIG (reference sequence). The CDR3 is 14 residues long. In DNA form, the CDR3 reads TGTGCCCGTGCGTCCGGGACAGAACGCTATGGCTACACCTTC. Translation: CARASGTERYGYTF.

For this clone: Distinct nucleotide sequences in the sample also encode this CDR3. This chain connects TRBV20-1 to TRBJ1-1; TRBD1 is a possible D gene (6 bases). Trimming removed 6 bases at V and 8 bases at J, with 13 bases between. The CDR3 is 11 residues long. The V gene's germline CDR1 is DFQATT and CDR2 SNEGSKA (reference sequence). CDR3 protein: CSATSGHEAFF. In DNA form, the CDR3 reads TGCAGTGCCACCTCGGGACACGAAGCTTTCTTT.

J is TRBJ2-2 and V is TRBV5-1, with D unclear. Trimming left V 0 bases short and J 1 base short, with 7 bases between. This CDR3 contains 15 residues. CDR1 and CDR2 (germline): SGHRS, YFSETQ. The CDR3 DNA is TGCGCCAGCAGCTTGGGGCGGCAGAACACCGGGGAGCTGTTTTTT. Translated, it gives CASSLGRQNTGELFF.

The V call is TRBV18, the J call TRBJ1-5; TRBD1 aligns across 8 bases. The CDR3 loop spans 14 amino acids. V lost 6 bases and J lost 7; bases outside the gene matches: 8. Germline CDR1 is KGHSH and CDR2 is LQKENI. CDR3 region: CASSLSTGAQPQHF. DNA of the CDR3: TGTGCCAGCTCCTTATCGACAGGGGCACAGCCCCAGCATTTT.

This clone occurred a few times. The genes are TRBV4-2 and TRBJ2-1; tentative D call: TRBD1 (5 bases). This CDR3 has 12 amino acids. The germline V gene has CDR1 LGHNA and CDR2 YNFKEQ. V was cut by 1 base and J by 15 bases, with 13 bases left in between. CDR3 in DNA: TGTGCCAGCAGCCAAGCCGACAGCCTTGCGTTCTTC. Translation: CASSQADSLAFF.

V gene TRBV7-9 combines with J gene TRBJ2-1, with D tentatively TRBD2 (6 bases). The V end lost 4 bases, the J end lost 5 bases, and 21 bases lay between the germline ends. This CDR3 comprises 17 residues. Germline values: CDR1 SEHNR, CDR2 FQNEAQ (reference sequence). In DNA, the CDR3 is TGTGCCAGCAGCTCCCTAATTGGGGAGGTGGTCGACAATGAGCAGTTCTTC. Translating gives CASSSLIGEVVDNEQFF.

The chain carries TRBV15 and TRBJ1-1; TRBD1 is a possible D gene (6 bases). The CDR3 length is 14 residues. With 11 bases removed from V and 4 bases from J, the gap between germline ends came to 20 bases. In germline, CDR1 is LNHNV, CDR2 YYDKDF (reference sequence). CDR3 sequence (DNA): TGTGCCGCCGTGAGACAGGTCGGGTCCACTGAAGCTTTCTTT. As protein: CAAVRQVGSTEAFF.

J is TRBJ1-1 and V is TRBV28, with 7 bases matching TRBD1. The length of the CDR3 is 14 residues. The J segment lost 1 base and the V segment lost 11 bases, leaving 10 bases of the junction unmatched. The germline V gene encodes CDR1 MDHEN and CDR2 SYDVKM. CDR3 sequence (DNA): TGTGCCGTCAGGTCGGGACAGTGGAACACTGAAGCTTTCTTT. Its translation: CAVRSGQWNTEAFF.

This clone is a singleton in its sample. This chain connects TRBV5-1 to TRBJ2-5; perhaps TRBD1 as D (5 bases). Trimming removed 6 bases at V and 1 base at J, with 10 bases between. This CDR3 has 13 amino acids. Germline CDR1 SGHRS, CDR2 YFSETQ. The CDR3 loop reads CASMKGIQETQYF. The CDR3 region has the DNA TGCGCCAGCATGAAGGGGATCCAAGAGACCCAGTACTTC. Variable domain in full (rest from reference TRBV5-1 and TRBJ2-5): KAGVTQTPRYLIKTRGQQVTLSCSPISGHRSVSWYQQTPGQGLQFLFEYFSETQRNKGNFPGRFSGRQFSNSRSEMNVSTLELGDSALYLCASMKGIQETQYFGPGTRLLVL.

The chain joins TRBV7-9 to TRBJ1-2, with D unclear. The germline V gene has CDR1 SEHNR and CDR2 FQNEAQ (reference sequence). The CDR3 length is 13 residues. V was cut by 1 base and J by 7 bases, with 10 bases left in between. The CDR3 bases are TGTGCCAGCAGCTTAGTGGAGACTTCTGGCTACACCTTC. This gives the protein CASSLVETSGYTF.

V and J are TRBV5-1 and TRBJ2-2, with 8 nucleotides matching TRBD1. Germline V gene data show CDR1 as SGHRS and CDR2 as YFSETQ. The CDR3 length is 15 residues. V lost 5 bases and J lost 2; bases outside the gene matches: 5. The CDR3 nucleotides read TGCGCCAGCAGTGACGACAGGGGAAACACCGGGGAGCTGTTTTTT. Translation: CASSDDRGNTGELFF. Drawing the rest from reference TRBV5-1 and TRBJ2-2, the complete variable domain is KAGVTQTPRYLIKTRGQQVTLSCSPISGHRSVSWYQQTPGQGLQFLFEYFSETQRNKGNFPGRFSGRQFSNSRSEMNVSTLELGDSALYLCASSDDRGNTGELFFGEGSRLTVL.

In DNA, the CDR3 is TGTGCCAGCAACGCCGGGTGGGGGCAGGGAGAAAAACTGTTTTTT. Translation gives CASNAGWGQGEKLFF. This chain joins TRBV11-2 and TRBJ1-4; a possible D gene is TRBD1 (6 bases). Germline loops: CDR1 SGHAT, CDR2 FQNNGV. Trimming removed 7 bases from V and 8 bases from J, with 20 bases in between. The length of the CDR3 is 15 residues. Drawing the rest from reference TRBV11-2 and TRBJ1-4, the complete variable domain is EAGVAQSPRYKIIEKRQSVAFWCNPISGHATLYWYQQILGQGPKLLIQFQNNGVVDDSQLPKDRFSAERLKGVDSTLKIQPAKLEDSAVYLCASNAGWGQGEKLFFGSGTQLSVL.

The genes are TRBV19 and TRBJ2-3; 8 nucleotides match TRBD1. This CDR3 is built from 19 residues. The germline CDR1 and CDR2 sequences are LNHDA and SQIVND (reference sequence). Trimming took 5 bases from V and 2 from J; bases not matched to a gene: 18. CDR3 DNA: TGTGCCAGTAGTCAGTACAGGGGGAAAGGGCTGTGGACCACAGATACGCAGTATTTT. This gives the protein CASSQYRGKGLWTTDTQYF.

The genes are TRBV2 and TRBJ2-3; 10 bases line up with TRBD1. Germline V gene sequence: CDR1 SNHLY, CDR2 FYNNEI. V shed 5 bases, J shed 3 bases, and the junction held 8 bases outside the gene matches. The CDR3 is made up of 16 amino acids. The CDR3 sequence is CASSPGTGVGTDTQYF. Written as DNA, the CDR3 is TGTGCCAGCAGTCCCGGGACAGGGGTCGGAACAGATACGCAGTATTTT.

Only one count was recorded for this clone. The chain combines TRBV7-9 with TRBJ1-4; D might be TRBD1 (5 bases). V lost 1 base and J 4 bases, leaving 10 bases between the germline ends. CDR1 SEHNR and CDR2 FQNEAQ come from the germline V gene (reference sequence). This CDR3 spans 15 amino acids. The CDR3, as DNA: TGTGCCAGCAGCTTAGGACAGACCTTTAATGAAAAACTGTTTTTT. Protein sequence: CASSLGQTFNEKLFF. Full variable domain (outside the CDR3, taken from reference TRBV7-9 and TRBJ1-4): DTGVSQNPRHKITKRGQNVTFRCDPISEHNRLYWYRQTLGQGPEFLTYFQNEAQLEKSRLLSDRFSAERPKGSFSTLEIQRTEQGDSAMYLCASSLGQTFNEKLFFGSGTQLSVL.

The gene calls are TRBV3-1 (or the pseudogene TRBV3-2) and TRBJ1-2; the match to TRBD1 covers 8 bases. The CDR3 is 15 residues long. Germline V CDR1 and CDR2: LGHDT, YNNKEL (reference sequence). V lost 2 bases, J lost 4 bases, and 6 bases stayed unmatched. The CDR3 spells CASSQTRQGSYGYTF. The CDR3 nucleotides read TGTGCCAGCAGCCAAACCAGACAGGGGAGCTATGGCTACACCTTC.

This chain's CDR3 is CAWSSGTVGYTF. The CDR3, as DNA: TGTGCCTGGAGTTCCGGGACAGTAGGCTACACCTTC. This chain links TRBV30 with TRBJ1-2, with TRBD1 identical over 7 bases. The CDR3 loop spans 12 amino acids. CDR1 and CDR2 (germline): GTSNPN, SVGIG (reference sequence). V lost 2 bases, J lost 8 bases, and 5 bases stayed unmatched. The variable domain in full, with the rest retrieved from reference TRBV30 and TRBJ1-2, is SQTIHQWPATLVQPVGSPLSLECTVEGTSNPNLYWYRQAAGRGLQLLFYSVGIGQISSEVPQNLSASRPQDRQFILSSKKLLLSDSGFYLCAWSSGTVGYTFGSGTRLTVV.

This clone was picked up a small number of times. This chain joins TRBV6-6 and TRBJ2-7; 9 nucleotides align to TRBD1. The germline gives CDR1 MNHNY, CDR2 SVGAGI (reference sequence). J lost 4 bases, V lost 3 bases, and 7 bases had no gene match. This CDR3 has 15 amino acids. CDR3 coding DNA: TGTGCCAGCAGTTATCGCCCCGACAGGGGGTACGAGCAGTACTTC. Protein product: CASSYRPDRGYEQYF.

This chain connects TRBV6-5 to TRBJ1-1; 8 bases align to TRBD1. V lost 6 bases, J lost 8 bases, and 14 bases stayed unmatched. Germline V gene data show CDR1 as MNHEY and CDR2 as SVGAGI. The length of the CDR3 is 15 residues. CDR3 DNA sequence: TGTGCCAGCAGAGCCGGACAGGGTCCTTTTTCAGAAGCTTTCTTT. It is translated as CASRAGQGPFSEAFF.

This clone was recorded once. V gene TRBV10-1 combines with J gene TRBJ2-4; 10 nucleotides line up with TRBD1. The CDR3 extends over 13 amino acids. V gave up 1 base and J gave up 13 bases; unmatched junction bases: 4. Germline V gives CDR1 WNHNN, CDR2 SYGVQD (reference sequence). The DNA for the CDR3 is TGCGCCAGCAGTGAGTGGCCGGGACAGGGGCAGTACTTC. Its translation: CASSEWPGQGQYF.

The chain carries TRBV9 and TRBJ2-1; the match to TRBD1 covers 7 bases. The CDR3 runs 13 residues. Germline loops: CDR1 SGDLS, CDR2 YYNGEE. V gave up 1 base and J gave up 7 bases; unmatched junction bases: 2. In DNA, the CDR3 is TGTGCCAGCAGCGTATCAGGGGGTAATGAGCAGTTCTTC. It specifies CASSVSGGNEQFF.